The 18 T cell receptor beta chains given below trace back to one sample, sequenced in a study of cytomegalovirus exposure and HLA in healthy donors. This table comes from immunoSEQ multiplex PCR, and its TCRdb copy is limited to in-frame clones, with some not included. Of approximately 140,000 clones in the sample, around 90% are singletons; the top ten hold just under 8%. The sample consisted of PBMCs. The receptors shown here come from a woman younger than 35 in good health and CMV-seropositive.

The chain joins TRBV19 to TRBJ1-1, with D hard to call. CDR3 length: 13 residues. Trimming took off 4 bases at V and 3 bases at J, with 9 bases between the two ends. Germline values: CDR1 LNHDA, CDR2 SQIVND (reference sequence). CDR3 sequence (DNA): TGTGCCAGTAGTACGCGGATCGACACTGAAGCTTTCTTT. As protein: CASSTRIDTEAFF.

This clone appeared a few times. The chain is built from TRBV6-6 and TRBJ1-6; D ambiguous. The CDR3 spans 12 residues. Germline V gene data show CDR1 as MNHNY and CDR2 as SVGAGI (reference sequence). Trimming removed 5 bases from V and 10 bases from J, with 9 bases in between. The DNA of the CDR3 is TGTGCCAGCAGTCAAGGGAGGTCACCCCTCCACTTT. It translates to CASSQGRSPLHF.

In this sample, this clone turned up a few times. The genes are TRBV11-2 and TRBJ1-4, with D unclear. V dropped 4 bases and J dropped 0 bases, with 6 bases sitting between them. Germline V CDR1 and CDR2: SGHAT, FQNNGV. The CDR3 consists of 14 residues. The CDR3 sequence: CASSSGTTNEKLFF. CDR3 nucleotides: TGTGCCAGCAGCTCCGGGACAACTAATGAAAAACTGTTTTTT. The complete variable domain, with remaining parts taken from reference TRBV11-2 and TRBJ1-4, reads EAGVAQSPRYKIIEKRQSVAFWCNPISGHATLYWYQQILGQGPKLLIQFQNNGVVDDSQLPKDRFSAERLKGVDSTLKIQPAKLEDSAVYLCASSSGTTNEKLFFGSGTQLSVL.

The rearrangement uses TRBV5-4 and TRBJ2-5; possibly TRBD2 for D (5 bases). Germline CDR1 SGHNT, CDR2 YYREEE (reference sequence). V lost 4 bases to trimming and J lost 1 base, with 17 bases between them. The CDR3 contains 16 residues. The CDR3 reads CASSPGGLEGQETQYF. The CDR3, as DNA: TGTGCCAGCAGCCCTGGTGGGCTAGAGGGCCAAGAGACCCAGTACTTC.

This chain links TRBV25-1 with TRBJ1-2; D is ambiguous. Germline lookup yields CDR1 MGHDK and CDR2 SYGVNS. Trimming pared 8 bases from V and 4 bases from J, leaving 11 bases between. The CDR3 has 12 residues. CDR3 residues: CASGELSYGYTF. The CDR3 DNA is TGTGCCAGCGGGGAATTATCCTATGGCTACACCTTC.

The CDR3 sequence is CASSRGRNQPQHF. The CDR3 region has the DNA TGTGCCAGCAGTCGGGGGAGGAATCAGCCCCAGCATTTT. The gene calls are TRBV6-6 and TRBJ1-5, with D tentatively TRBD1 (5 bases). Germline V gene sequence: CDR1 MNHNY, CDR2 SVGAGI (reference sequence). Trimming left V 5 bases short and J 4 bases short, with 9 bases between. CDR3 size: 13 residues.

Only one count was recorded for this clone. As DNA, the CDR3 is TGTGCCAGCAGCTTAGGCAGGGTCTACGGCTACACCTTC. As protein: CASSLGRVYGYTF. This rearrangement joins TRBV5-4 to TRBJ1-2, with a weak D call TRBD1 (5 bases). With 2 bases removed from V and 8 bases from J, the gap between germline ends came to 13 bases. Germline CDR1 SGHNT, CDR2 YYREEE (reference sequence). The CDR3 consists of 13 residues.

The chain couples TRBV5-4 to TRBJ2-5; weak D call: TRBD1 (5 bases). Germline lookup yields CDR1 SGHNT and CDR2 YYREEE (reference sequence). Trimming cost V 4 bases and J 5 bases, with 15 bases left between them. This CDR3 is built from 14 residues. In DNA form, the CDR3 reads TGTGCCAGCAGCCCCCTTGGGGCACGGGAGACCCAGTACTTC. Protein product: CASSPLGARETQYF.

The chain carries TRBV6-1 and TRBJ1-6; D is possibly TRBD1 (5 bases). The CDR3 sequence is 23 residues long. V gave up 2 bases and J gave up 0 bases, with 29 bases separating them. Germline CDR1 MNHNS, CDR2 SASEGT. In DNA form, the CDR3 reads TGTGCCAGCAGTGAATTATCCCGGACATTCTATACCGATGTAAGCTCCTATAATTCACCCCTCCACTTT. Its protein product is CASSELSRTFYTDVSSYNSPLHF.

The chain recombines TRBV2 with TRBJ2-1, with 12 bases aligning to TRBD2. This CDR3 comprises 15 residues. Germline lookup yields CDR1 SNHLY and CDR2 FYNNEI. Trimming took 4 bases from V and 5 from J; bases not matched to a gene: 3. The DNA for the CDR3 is TGTGCCAGCAGTGCCCTAGCGGGAGGGGACAATGAGCAGTTCTTC. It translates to CASSALAGGDNEQFF.

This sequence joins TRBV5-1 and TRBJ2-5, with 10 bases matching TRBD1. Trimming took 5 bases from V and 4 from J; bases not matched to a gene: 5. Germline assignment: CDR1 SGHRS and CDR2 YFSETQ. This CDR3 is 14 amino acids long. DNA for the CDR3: TGCGCCAGCAGGAGGACAGGGGGAGTAGAGACCCAGTACTTC. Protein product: CASRRTGGVETQYF.

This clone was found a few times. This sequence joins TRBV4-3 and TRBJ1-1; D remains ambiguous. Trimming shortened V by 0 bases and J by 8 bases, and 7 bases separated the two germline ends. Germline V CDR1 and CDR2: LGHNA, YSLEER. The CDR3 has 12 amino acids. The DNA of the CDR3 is TGCGCCAGCAGCCAAGATCGCAGGGAAGCTTTCTTT. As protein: CASSQDRREAFF.

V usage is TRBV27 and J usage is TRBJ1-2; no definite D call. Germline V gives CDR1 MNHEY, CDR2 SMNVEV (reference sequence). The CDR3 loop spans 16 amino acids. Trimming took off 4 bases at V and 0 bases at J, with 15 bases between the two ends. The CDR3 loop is CASSYFPGGSNYGYTF. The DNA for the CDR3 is TGTGCCAGCAGTTATTTTCCCGGCGGCTCTAACTATGGCTACACCTTC.

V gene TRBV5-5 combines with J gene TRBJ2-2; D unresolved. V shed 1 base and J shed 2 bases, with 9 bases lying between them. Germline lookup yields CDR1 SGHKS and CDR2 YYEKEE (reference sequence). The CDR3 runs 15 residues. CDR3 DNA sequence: TGTGCCAGCAGCTTGAACAGCATAAACACCGGGGAGCTGTTTTTT. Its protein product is CASSLNSINTGELFF.

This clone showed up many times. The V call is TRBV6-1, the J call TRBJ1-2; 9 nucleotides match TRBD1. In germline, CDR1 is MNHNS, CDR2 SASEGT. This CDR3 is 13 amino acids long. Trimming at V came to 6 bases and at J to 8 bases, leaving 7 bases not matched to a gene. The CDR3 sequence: CASSDRGADGYTF. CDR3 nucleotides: TGTGCCAGCAGCGACAGGGGGGCCGACGGCTACACCTTC.

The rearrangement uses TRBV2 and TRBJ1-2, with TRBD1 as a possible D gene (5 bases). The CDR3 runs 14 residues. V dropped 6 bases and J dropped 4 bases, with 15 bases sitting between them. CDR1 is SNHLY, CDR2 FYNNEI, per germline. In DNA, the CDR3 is TGTGCCAGCAGCAGCTCCCAGGGTCCCTATGGCTACACCTTC. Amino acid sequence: CASSSSQGPYGYTF.

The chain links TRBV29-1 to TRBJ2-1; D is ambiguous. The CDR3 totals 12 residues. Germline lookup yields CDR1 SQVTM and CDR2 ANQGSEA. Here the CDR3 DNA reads TGCACCTCAAAGTCGGGTTACAATGAGCAGTTCTTC. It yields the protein CTSKSGYNEQFF.

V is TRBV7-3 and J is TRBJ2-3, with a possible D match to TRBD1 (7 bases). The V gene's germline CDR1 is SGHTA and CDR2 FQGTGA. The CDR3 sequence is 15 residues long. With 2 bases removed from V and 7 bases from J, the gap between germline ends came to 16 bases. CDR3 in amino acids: CASSLGGGPLNTQYF. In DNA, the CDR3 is TGTGCCAGCAGCTTAGGAGGGGGCCCTCTGAATACGCAGTATTTT.